This T cell receptor (beta chain) is drawn from a study of human T cells and chemical hapten exposure. TCRdb fed the RACE reads into MiXCR, producing one record per CDR3 protein. In the table there are roughly 200,000 distinct CDR3 sequences, roughly a quarter of which are singletons. This CDR3 region has 14 residues. Germline V gene lookup returns CDR1 SQVTM and CDR2 ANQGSEA. V gave up 3 bases and J gave up 0 bases, with 9 bases separating them. This sample's time point: patch test 3, about 24 weeks after DPC sensitization. Treatment defined: therapeutic diphenylcyclopropenone sensitization with weekly scalp DPC.

The TCR sequence derives from a woman aged 40 to 50 with alopecia areata. Some clones in this sample may be carry-over from other donors' samples. This sample comprised whole blood, obtained in connection with sensitization to the hapten diphenylcyclopropenone (DPC). V and J are TRBV29-1 and TRBJ2-1; the D is unclear. The CDR3, as DNA: TGCAGCGTTGACAGAGCGAGCTCCTACAATGAGCAGTTCTTC. It specifies CSVDRASSYNEQFF.